This record looks at one T cell receptor (beta chain) sequence and its context. Which antigen it targets is not known. Base qualities were left out, and no much larger clone turns up one base away. The data were taken from a study of blood T cell repertoires in COVID-19 (dated by TCRdb to the early 2020s). Background for the entire study: Samples from collaborators originated in the United States, Italy and Spain and spanned both the acute and convalescent phases of COVID-19. The material from the prospective study consisted of cDNA or gDNA derived from T cells, B-cell-depleted T cells, or PBMCs. Deeply sampled blood TCRbeta repertoires from subjects exposed to, actively infected with, or recovered from COVID-19 were included in the dataset. The repertoires were released in a freely available public database intended as a resource for research on the immune response to SARS-CoV-2. The samples were drawn from the first 160 participants of the ongoing ImmuneRACE study and from 1,200 or so subjects provided by 6 global collaborators. A de-identified subject ID, COVID-19 status, age in years and sex were almost always included in the sample metadata. Where available, HLA class I and class II types were taken from metadata supplied by the sample provider and were not determined by assay-based typing.

Whole blood was collected in K2EDTA tubes by collaborating institutions according to the institutions' own protocols. For TCRbeta analysis, collaborators shipped samples as frozen whole blood, isolated PBMCs, or DNA extracted from either of those sample types. TCRbeta CDR3 regions were amplified from genomic DNA using the immunoSEQ Assay, a bias-controlled multiplex PCR. The paper's processing steps were these. The number of nucleated cells in each sample was estimated by amplification of reference gene primers within the assay. Sequence reads were collapsed and filtered to measure the absolute abundance of every unique TCRbeta CDR3 rearrangement. Productive Simpson clonality was computed per sample as the square root of Simpson's diversity index over productive rearrangements. What TCRdb holds here is the immuneACCESS table cut down to in-frame rearrangements. Part of the clones is not present; checked against another copy, under half of the missing clones reflect an unresolved V gene, and the others are unexplained. The D gene and trimming were derived from the DNA, and the V and J assignments and clone size from that table. The sample table contains 95,000 to 120,000 clones; only one count was recorded for around 81% of them. The top ten clonotypes cover just over 4% of the sample.

Here is what the overall study found, with its caveats: The amount of clinical and demographic metadata varied by source and participant and was provided uncurated.

The receptor comes from a woman aged 65 to 85 with acute or convalescent COVID-19. Specimen: peripheral blood.

The DNA is TGTGCCAGCAGCTTGAGGGGTTATAATTCACCCCTCCACTTT. This gives the protein CASSLRGYNSPLHF. The chain is made from TRBV5-8 and TRBJ1-6; TRBD1 could be the D gene, as 5 bases match. As encoded in the germline V gene, CDR1 is SGHTS while CDR2 is YDEGEE. Cut back by 1 base and 4 bases, the V and J ends lie 6 bases apart. Taken from cysteine to phenylalanine, the CDR3 has 14 residues. This entry keeps only the CDR3 DNA: 42 bases, framed from base 1.